This TCR beta chain was observed in a study of blood T cell repertoires in COVID-19. Study in general: From T cells, B-cell-depleted T cells, or PBMCs came the material, which was cDNA or gDNA.

Patients in Seattle were enrolled during active infection, then followed longitudinally. The V and J ends lost 10 bases and 6 bases, in that order; junction bases with no gene match: 13. The CDR3 consists of 14 residues. The germline gives CDR1 LNHDA, CDR2 SQIVND (reference sequence). TCRdb's table, derived via immunoSEQ multiplex PCR, lists solely in-frame clones and lacks some. This table holds about 230,000 clones, about nine tenths found once. The sequenced sample consisted of peripheral blood. The clonotype comes from a man aged 45-65 years with COVID-19, enrolled during active disease. The chain carries TRBV19 and TRBJ2-7; TRBD2 matches at 9 bases. The CDR3 spells CATVTWTSDGEQYF. The CDR3 region has the DNA TGTGCCACCGTAACGTGGACTAGCGATGGCGAGCAGTACTTC.